This TCR beta chain originates from a study of T-cell reconstitution after alpha-beta-depleted transplantation in children. Researchers prepared the TCRbeta library using unique molecular identifiers, the study reports. TCRdb re-called the PCR reads through MiXCR, storing one row per CDR3 protein. The data show 700,000 or so distinct CDR3 sequences, about 12% seen once. The CDR3 runs 17 residues. This TCR derives from a girl aged 2 to 10 with congenital amegakaryocytic thrombocytopenia, due to receive a stem cell transplant. The input for sequencing was PBMCs, taken before TCRalphabeta/CD19-depleted stem cell transplant. V and J are TRBV12-2 and TRBJ2-3; no DNA check was done on the table's D call, TRBD2. TRBV12-2 is marked as a pseudogene. The DNA of the CDR3 is TGTGCAAGTCGCTTCGGGATACCGGGAGGGCCTAAAGATACGCAGTATTTT. It translates to CASRFGIPGGPKDTQYF.